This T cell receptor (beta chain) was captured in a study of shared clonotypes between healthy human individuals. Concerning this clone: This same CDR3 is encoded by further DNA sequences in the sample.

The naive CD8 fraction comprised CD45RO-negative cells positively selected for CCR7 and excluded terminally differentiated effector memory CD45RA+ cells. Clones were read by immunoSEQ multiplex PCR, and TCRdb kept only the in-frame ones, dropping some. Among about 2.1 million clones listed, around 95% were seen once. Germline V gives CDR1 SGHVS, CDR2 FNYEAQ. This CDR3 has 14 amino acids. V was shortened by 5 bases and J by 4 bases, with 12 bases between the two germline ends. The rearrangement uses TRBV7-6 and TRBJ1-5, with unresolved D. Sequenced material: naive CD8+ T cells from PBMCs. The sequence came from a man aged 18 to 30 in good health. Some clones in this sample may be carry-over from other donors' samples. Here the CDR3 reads CASSLGPLNQPQHF. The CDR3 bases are TGTGCCAGCAGCCTAGGACCGCTTAATCAGCCCCAGCATTTT.